This paragraph covers one T cell receptor beta chain sequence. Its antigen remains unidentified. It has no much larger one-base neighbor in the sample; base qualities were not kept. TCRbeta CDR3 regions were amplified from genomic DNA by means of the immunoSEQ Assay, a bias-controlled multiplex PCR. On the study's bioinformatics: Within the assay, amplification of reference gene primers was used to estimate how many nucleated cells each sample contained. Sequence reads were collapsed and filtered to measure the absolute abundance of every unique TCRbeta CDR3 rearrangement. For each sample, productive Simpson clonality was calculated as the square root of Simpson's diversity index over productive rearrangements. TCRdb mirrors the immuneACCESS table, restricted to in-frame sequences. Some clones are absent from its copies; in checked studies, under half trace to an unresolved V gene, and the reason for the others is unknown. V, J and clone size are taken as reported in that table, and D and trimming were inferred from the DNA itself. This sample holds under 150,000 clones; 87% were observed only once. The top ten constitute less than 2.5% of the sample.

Whole blood was collected in K2EDTA tubes by collaborating institutions according to the institutions' own protocols. For TCRbeta analysis, collaborators shipped samples in one of three forms: frozen whole blood, isolated PBMCs, or DNA extracted from either of those sample types. The CDR3 numbers 15 residues from cysteine through phenylalanine. Kept here is only the CDR3 DNA, which spans 45 bases and is read in frame from base 1. Ends trimmed: V by 5 bases, J by 4 bases; bases unmatched to a gene: 8. Looking up the germline V gene yields CDR1 SGHRS and CDR2 YFSETQ. The data derive from a study of blood T cell repertoires in COVID-19 (TCRdb year 2020). Some background on the complete study: Samples from collaborators originated in the United States, Italy and Spain and spanned both the acute and convalescent phases of COVID-19. The material from the prospective study consisted of cDNA or gDNA derived from T cells, B-cell-depleted T cells, or PBMCs. The dataset comprised deeply sampled blood TCRbeta repertoires from subjects exposed to, actively infected with, or recovered from COVID-19. The repertoires were released in a freely available public database meant as a resource for research on the immune response to SARS-CoV-2. The samples were drawn from the first 160 participants of the ongoing ImmuneRACE study and from over a thousand subjects provided by 6 global collaborators. The sample metadata nearly always contained a de-identified subject ID, COVID-19 status, age in years and sex. Where HLA class I and class II types were available, the types were taken from metadata supplied by the sample provider, not from assay-based typing.

Points the paper makes about the study in general: How much clinical and demographic metadata was included differed by source and by participant, and the metadata was provided uncurated.

Sequenced input: peripheral blood. The chain employs TRBV5-1 and TRBJ2-3, with 9 bases aligning to TRBD2. This receptor was taken from a middle-aged man with active COVID-19. The encoded CDR3 is CASSKRGASADTQYF. The sequenced DNA: TGCGCCAGCAGTAAGCGGGGGGCCTCCGCAGATACGCAGTATTTT.